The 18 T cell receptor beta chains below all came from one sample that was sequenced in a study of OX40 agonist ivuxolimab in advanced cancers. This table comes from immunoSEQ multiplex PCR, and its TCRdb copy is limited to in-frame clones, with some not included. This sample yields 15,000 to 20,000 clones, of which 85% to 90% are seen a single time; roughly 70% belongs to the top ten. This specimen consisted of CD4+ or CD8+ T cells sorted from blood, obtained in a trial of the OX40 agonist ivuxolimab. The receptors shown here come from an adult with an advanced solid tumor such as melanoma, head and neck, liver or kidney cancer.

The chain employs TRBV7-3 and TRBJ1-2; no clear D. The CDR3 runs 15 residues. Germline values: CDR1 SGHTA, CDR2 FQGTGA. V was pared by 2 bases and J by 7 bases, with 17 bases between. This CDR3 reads CASSLLPLAATGYTF. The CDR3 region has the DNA TGTGCCAGCAGCTTACTCCCCCTGGCAGCCACTGGCTACACCTTC. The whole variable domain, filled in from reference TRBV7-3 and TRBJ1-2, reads GAGVSQTPSNKVTEKGKYVELRCDPISGHTALYWYRQSLGQGPEFLIYFQGTGAADDSGLPNDRFFAVRPEGSVSTLKIQRTERGDSAVYLCASSLLPLAATGYTFGSGTRLTVV.

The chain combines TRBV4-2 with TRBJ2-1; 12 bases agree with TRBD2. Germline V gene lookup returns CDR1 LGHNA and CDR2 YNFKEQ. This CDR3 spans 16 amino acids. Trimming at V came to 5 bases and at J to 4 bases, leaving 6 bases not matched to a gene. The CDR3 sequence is CASSYLAGGPYNEQFF. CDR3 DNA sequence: TGTGCCAGCAGCTACCTAGCGGGAGGGCCGTACAATGAGCAGTTCTTC.

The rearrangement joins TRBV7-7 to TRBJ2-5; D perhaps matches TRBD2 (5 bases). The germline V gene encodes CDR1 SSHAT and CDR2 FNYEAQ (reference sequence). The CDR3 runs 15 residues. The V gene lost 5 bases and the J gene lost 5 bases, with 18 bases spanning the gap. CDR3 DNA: TGTGCCAGCAGCACGACGGGGTCGATTATTGAGACCCAGTACTTC. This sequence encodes CASSTTGSIIETQYF.

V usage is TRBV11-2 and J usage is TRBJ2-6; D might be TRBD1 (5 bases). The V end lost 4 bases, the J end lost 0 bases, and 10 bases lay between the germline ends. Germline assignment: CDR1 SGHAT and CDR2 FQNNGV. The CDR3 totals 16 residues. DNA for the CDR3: TGTGCCAGCAGCTCGACAGCGTTCTCTGGGGCCAACGTCCTGACTTTC. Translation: CASSSTAFSGANVLTF.

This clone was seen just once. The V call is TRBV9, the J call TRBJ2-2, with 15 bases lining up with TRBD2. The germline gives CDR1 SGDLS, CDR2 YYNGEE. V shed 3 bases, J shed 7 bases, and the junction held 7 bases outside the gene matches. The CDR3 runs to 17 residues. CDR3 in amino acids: CASSDPGLAGGDGELFF. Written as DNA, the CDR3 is TGTGCCAGCAGCGACCCCGGACTAGCGGGAGGGGACGGGGAGCTGTTTTTT.

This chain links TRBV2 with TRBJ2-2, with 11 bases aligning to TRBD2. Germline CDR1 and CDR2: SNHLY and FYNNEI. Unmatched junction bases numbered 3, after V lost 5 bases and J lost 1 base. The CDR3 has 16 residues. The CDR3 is CASSYLAGGNTGELFF. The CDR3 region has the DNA TGTGCCAGCAGTTATCTAGCGGGGGGGAACACCGGGGAGCTGTTTTTT.

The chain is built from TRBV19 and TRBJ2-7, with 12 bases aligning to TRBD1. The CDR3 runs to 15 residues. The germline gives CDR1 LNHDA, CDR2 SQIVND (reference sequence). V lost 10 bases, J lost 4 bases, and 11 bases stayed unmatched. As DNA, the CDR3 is TGTGCCACCAGACTGGGGGACAGGGGGCTATACGAGCAGTACTTC. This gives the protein CATRLGDRGLYEQYF.

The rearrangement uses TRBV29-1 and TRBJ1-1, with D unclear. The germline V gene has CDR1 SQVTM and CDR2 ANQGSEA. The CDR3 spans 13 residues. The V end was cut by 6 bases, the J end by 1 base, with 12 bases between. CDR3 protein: CSVLDRGNTEAFF. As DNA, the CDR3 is TGCAGCGTCCTGGACCGAGGGAACACTGAAGCTTTCTTT.

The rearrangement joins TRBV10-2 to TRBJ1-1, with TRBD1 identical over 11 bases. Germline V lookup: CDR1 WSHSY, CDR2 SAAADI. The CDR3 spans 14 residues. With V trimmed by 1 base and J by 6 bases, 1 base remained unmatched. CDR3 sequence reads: CASSELGQGAEAFF. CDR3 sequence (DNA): TGCGCCAGCAGTGAGTTGGGACAGGGGGCTGAAGCTTTCTTT.

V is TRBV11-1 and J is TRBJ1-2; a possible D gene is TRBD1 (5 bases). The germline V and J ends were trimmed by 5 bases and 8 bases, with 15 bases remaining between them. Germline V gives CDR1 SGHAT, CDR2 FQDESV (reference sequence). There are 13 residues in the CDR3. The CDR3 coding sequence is TGTGCCAGCAGCCCTCAGGGCTACGTGGGCTACACCTTC. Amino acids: CASSPQGYVGYTF.

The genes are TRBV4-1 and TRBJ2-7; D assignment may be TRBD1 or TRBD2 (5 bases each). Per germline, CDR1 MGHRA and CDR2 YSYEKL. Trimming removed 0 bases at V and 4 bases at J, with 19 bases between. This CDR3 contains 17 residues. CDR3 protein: CASSQEVWGMGEYEQYF. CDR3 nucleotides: TGCGCCAGCAGCCAAGAGGTTTGGGGGATGGGTGAGTACGAGCAGTACTTC.

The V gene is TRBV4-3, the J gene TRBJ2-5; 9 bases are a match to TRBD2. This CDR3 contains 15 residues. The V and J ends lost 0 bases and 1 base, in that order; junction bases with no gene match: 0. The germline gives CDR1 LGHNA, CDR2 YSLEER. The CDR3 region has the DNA TGCGCCAGCAGCCAAGAGCGGGGGGGCCAAGAGACCCAGTACTTC. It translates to CASSQERGGQETQYF.

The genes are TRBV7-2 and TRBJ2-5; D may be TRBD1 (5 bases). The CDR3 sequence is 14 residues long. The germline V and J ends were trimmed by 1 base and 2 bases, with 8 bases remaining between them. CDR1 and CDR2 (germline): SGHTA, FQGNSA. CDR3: CASSLVGVQETQYF. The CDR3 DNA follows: TGTGCCAGCAGCTTAGTAGGGGTGCAAGAGACCCAGTACTTC.

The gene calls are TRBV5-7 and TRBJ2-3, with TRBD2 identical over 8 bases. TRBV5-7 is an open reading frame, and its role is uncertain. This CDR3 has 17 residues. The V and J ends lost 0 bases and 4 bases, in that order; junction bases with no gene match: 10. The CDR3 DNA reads TGTGCCAGCAGCTTGGGGGTTAGCGGGACTCCTTCAGATACGCAGTATTTT. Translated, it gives CASSLGVSGTPSDTQYF.

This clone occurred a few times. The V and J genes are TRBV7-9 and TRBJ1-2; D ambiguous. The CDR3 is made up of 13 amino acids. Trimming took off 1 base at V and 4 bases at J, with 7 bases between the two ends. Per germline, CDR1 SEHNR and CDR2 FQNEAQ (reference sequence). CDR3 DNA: TGTGCCAGCAGCTTAGGCTCAGGCTATGGCTACACCTTC. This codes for CASSLGSGYGYTF.

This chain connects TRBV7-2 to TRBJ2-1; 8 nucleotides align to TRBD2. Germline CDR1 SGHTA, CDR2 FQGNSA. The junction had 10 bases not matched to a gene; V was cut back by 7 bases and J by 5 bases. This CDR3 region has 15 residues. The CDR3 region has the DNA TGTGCCAGCACCATTACCGGGACTAGTAACAATGAGCAGTTCTTC. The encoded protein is CASTITGTSNNEQFF.

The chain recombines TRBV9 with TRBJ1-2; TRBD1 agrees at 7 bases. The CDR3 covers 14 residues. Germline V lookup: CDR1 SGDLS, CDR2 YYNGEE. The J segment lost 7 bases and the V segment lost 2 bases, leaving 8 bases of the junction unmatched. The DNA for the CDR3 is TGTGCCAGCAGCGTTTCGGACAGGATTCGTGGCTACACCTTC. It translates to CASSVSDRIRGYTF.

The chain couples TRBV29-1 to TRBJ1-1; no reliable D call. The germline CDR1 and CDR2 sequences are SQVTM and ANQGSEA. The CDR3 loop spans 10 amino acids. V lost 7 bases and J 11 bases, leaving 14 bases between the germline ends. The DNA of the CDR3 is TGCAGCGCCGAGGAGTCCCAGGCTTTCTTT. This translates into CSAEESQAFF. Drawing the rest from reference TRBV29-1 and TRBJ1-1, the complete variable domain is SAVISQKPSRDICQRGTSLTIQCQVDSQVTMMFWYRQQPGQSLTLIATANQGSEATYESGFVIDKFPISRPNLTFSTLTVSNMSPEDSSIYLCSAEESQAFFGQGTRLTVV.